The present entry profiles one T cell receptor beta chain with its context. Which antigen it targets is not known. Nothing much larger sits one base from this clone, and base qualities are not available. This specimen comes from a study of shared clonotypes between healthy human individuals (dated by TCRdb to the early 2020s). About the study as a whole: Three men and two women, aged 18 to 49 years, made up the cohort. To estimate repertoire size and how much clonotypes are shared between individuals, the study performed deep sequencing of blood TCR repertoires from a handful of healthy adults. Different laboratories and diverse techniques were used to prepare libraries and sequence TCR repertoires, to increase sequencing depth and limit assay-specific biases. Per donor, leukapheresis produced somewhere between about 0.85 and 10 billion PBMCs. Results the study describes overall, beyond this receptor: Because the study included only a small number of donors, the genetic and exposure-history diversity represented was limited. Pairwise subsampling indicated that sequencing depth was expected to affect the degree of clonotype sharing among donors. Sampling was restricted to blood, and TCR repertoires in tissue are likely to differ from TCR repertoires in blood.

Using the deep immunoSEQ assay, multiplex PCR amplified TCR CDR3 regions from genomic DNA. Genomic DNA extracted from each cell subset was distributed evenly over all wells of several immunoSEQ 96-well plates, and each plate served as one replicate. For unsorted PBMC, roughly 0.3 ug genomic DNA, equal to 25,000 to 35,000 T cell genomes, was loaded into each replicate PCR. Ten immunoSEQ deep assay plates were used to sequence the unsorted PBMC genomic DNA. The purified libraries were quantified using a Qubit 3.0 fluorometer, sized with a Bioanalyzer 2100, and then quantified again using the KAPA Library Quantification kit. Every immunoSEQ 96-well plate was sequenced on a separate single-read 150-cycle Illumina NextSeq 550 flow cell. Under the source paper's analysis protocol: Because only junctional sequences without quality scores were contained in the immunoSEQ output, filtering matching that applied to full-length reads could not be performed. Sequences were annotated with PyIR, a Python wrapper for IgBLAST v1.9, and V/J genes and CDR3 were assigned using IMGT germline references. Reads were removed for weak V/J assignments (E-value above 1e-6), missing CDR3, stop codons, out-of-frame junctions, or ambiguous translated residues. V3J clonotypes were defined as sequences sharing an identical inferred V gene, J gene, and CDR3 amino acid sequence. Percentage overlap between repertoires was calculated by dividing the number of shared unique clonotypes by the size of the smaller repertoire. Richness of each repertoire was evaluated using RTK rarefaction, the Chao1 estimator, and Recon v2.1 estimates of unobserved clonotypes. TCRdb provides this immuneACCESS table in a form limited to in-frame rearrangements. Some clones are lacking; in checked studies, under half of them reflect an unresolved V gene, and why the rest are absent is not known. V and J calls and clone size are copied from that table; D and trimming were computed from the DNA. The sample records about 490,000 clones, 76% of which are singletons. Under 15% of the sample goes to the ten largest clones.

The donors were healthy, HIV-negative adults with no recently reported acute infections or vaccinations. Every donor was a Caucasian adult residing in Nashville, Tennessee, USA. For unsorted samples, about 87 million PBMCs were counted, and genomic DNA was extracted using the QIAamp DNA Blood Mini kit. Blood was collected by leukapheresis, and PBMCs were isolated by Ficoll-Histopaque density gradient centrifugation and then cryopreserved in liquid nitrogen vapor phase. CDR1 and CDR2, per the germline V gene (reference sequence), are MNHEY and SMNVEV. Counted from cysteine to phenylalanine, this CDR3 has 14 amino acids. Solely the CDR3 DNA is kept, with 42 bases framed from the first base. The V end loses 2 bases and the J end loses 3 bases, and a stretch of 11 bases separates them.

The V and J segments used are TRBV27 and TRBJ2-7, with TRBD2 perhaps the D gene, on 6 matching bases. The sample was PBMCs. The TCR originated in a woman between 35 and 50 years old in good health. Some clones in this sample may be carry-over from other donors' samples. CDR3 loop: CASSLRRESYEQYF. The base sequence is TGTGCCAGCAGTTTAAGGCGGGAAAGCTACGAGCAGTACTTC.